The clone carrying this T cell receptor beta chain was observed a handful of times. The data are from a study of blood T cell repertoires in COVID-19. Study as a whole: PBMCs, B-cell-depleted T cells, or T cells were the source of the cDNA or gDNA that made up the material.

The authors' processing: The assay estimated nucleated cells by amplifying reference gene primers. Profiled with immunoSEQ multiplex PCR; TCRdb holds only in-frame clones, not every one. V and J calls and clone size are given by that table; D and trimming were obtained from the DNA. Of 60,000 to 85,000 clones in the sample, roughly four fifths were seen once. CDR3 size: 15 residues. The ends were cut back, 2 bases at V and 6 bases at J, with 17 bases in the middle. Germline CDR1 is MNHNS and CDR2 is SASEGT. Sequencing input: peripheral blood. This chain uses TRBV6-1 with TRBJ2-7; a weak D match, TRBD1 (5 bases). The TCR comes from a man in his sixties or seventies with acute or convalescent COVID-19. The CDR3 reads CASSEQSLIQAEQYF. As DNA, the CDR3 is TGTGCCAGCAGTGAACAGTCTTTGATACAGGCCGAGCAGTACTTC.